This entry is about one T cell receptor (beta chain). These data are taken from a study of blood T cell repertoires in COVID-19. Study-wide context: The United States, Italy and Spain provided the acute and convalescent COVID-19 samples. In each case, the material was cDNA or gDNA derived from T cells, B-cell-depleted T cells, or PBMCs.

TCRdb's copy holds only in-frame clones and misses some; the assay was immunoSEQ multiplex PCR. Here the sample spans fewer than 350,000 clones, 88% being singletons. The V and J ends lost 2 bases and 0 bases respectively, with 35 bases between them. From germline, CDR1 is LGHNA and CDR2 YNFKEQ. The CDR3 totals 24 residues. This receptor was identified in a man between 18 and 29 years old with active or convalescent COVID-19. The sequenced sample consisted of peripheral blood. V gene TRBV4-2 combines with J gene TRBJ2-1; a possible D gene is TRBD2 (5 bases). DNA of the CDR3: TGTGCCAGCAGCCAAACGATACCATCGCGGGCCTACGGAATCGGGTTACTCTCCTACAATGAGCAGTTCTTC. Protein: CASSQTIPSRAYGIGLLSYNEQFF.